This TCR beta chain comes out of a study of blood T cell repertoires in COVID-19. Across the study: The United States, Italy and Spain provided the acute and convalescent COVID-19 samples. The analysed material was cDNA or gDNA that came from T cells, B-cell-depleted T cells, or PBMCs.

Seattle patients were enrolled during active infection and followed longitudinally. In the authors' methods: Using reference gene primer amplification, nucleated cell counts were estimated. Using immunoSEQ multiplex PCR, the repertoire was profiled, and TCRdb retains in-frame clones only, with some absent. V, J and clone size derive from that table, while D and trimming were established from the DNA sequence. The repertoire holds some 180,000 clones, with about four fifths as singletons. The germline V gene has CDR1 DFQATT and CDR2 SNEGSKA (reference sequence). The CDR3 sequence is 15 residues long. Trimming took off 3 bases at V and 2 bases at J, with 13 bases between the two ends.

Sequences were obtained from peripheral blood. The origin of this receptor is a woman in her forties with COVID-19, enrolled during active disease. This chain joins TRBV20-1 and TRBJ1-4; maybe TRBD1 (5 bases). The CDR3 region has the DNA TGCAGTGCTAGTCCCCGCCAGGGCACTAATGAAAAACTGTTTTTT. Amino acids: CSASPRQGTNEKLFF.